The T cell receptor (beta chain) described here comes from a study of T cells in Graves' hyperthyroidism and ophthalmopathy. For the study at large: Specimen type is peripheral blood, collected at initial diagnosis prior to any treatment. Study-level results: Patients with ophthalmopathy were separated from those with stable hyperthyroidism by a 13 V-J model. For ophthalmopathy, model prediction preceded onset by a median 6.5 months.

The germline V gene has CDR1 SGHRS and CDR2 YFSETQ. The V end lost 5 bases, the J end lost 3 bases, and 17 bases lay between the germline ends. The CDR3 extends over 16 amino acids. Template material for amplifying TCR beta CDR3 regions consisted of RNA transcripts. The HTBI primer set was used in a first-round RT-PCR of the TCR CDR3. Using its own MiXCR run on the multiplex PCR reads, TCRdb lists one record per CDR3 protein. The table shows fewer than 550,000 distinct CDR3 sequences, with approximately 14% occurring only once. In this sample, this clonotype turned up a few times. Its antigen is unknown.

Sequencing was carried out using blood. The gene calls are TRBV5-1 and TRBJ2-2; a weak D match, TRBD1 (6 bases). The clonotype comes from a woman aged 18-29 years with Graves' hyperthyroidism. This CDR3 reads CASRSDSEIYTGELFF. As DNA, the CDR3 is TGCGCCAGCAGGTCGGACAGTGAAATCTACACCGGGGAGCTGTTTTTT. The complete variable domain, with remaining parts taken from reference TRBV5-1 and TRBJ2-2, reads KAGVTQTPRYLIKTRGQQVTLSCSPISGHRSVSWYQQTPGQGLQFLFEYFSETQRNKGNFPGRFSGRQFSNSRSEMNVSTLELGDSALYLCASRSDSEIYTGELFFGEGSRLTVL.